This T cell receptor (beta chain) is from a study of blood T cell repertoires in COVID-19. The germline CDR1 and CDR2 sequences are LNHDA and SQIVND (reference sequence). This CDR3 comprises 16 residues. The V and J ends lost 4 bases and 5 bases respectively, with 18 bases between them. The assay was immunoSEQ multiplex PCR, and TCRdb's table has in-frame clones only and misses some. The sample has a few hundred thousand clones; around 90% are singletons. The sequenced material came from peripheral blood. The rearrangement uses TRBV19 and TRBJ1-5; maybe TRBD1 (6 bases). The sequence derives from a man aged 50-60 years with acute or convalescent COVID-19. The CDR3 DNA sequence: TGTGCCAGTAGTACTTCGAGCTACTGGGGGCATCAGCCCCAGCATTTT. Translating it yields CASSTSSYWGHQPQHF.